This T cell receptor beta chain comes out of a study of cytomegalovirus exposure and HLA in healthy donors. CDR1 and CDR2 from the germline V gene are SNHLY and FYNNEI. The CDR3 is 14 amino acids. J lost 1 base, V lost 1 base, and 0 bases had no gene match. PCR involved 60 Vbeta and 13 Jbeta primers. Libraries were prepared by immunoSEQ multiplex PCR; TCRdb keeps only in-frame clonotypes and omits some of them. The sample records 85,000 to 120,000 clones, 65% to 85% being singletons. The TCR was taken from a male donor in good health and CMV-seropositive. Sequencing input: PBMCs. The rearrangement joins TRBV2 to TRBJ1-2; 7 nucleotides agree with TRBD1. CDR3 region: CASSEGQGNYGYTF. DNA for the CDR3: TGTGCCAGCAGTGAAGGACAGGGTAACTATGGCTACACCTTC.